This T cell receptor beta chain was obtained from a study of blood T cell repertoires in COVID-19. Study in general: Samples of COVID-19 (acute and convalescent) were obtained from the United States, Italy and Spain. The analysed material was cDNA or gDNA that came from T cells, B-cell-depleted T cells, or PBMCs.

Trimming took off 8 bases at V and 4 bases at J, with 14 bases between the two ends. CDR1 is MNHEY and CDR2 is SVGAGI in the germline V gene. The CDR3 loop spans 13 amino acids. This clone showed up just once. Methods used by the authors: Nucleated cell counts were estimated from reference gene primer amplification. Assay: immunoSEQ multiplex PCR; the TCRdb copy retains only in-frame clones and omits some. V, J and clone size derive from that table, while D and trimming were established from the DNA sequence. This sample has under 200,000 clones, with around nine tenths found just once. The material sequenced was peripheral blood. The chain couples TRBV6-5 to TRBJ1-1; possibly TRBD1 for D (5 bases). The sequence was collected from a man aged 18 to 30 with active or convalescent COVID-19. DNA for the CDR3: TGTGCCAGCGCGGGACGTCCAACCACTGAAGCTTTCTTT. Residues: CASAGRPTTEAFF.